Following are 7 T cell receptor beta chains from one sample sequenced in a study of T cell changes during pregnancy in multiple sclerosis. Profiled with immunoSEQ multiplex PCR; TCRdb holds only in-frame clones, not every one. The data hold about 75,000 clones, with approximately 95% observed a single time. The sample in question was CD4+ T cells from peripheral blood mononuclear cells, obtained after pregnancy. The receptors derive from a female donor with multiple sclerosis, enrolled in a pregnancy study.

The chain recombines TRBV25-1 with TRBJ2-4; D gene ambiguous. The V and J ends lost 6 bases and 0 bases respectively, with 9 bases between them. The CDR3 loop spans 14 amino acids. Germline lookup yields CDR1 MGHDK and CDR2 SYGVNS. The CDR3, as DNA: TGTGCCAGCAGCCAGGAAGGAGCCAAAAACATTCAGTACTTC. Amino acid sequence: CASSQEGAKNIQYF. The complete variable domain, with remaining parts taken from reference TRBV25-1 and TRBJ2-4, reads EADIYQTPRYLVIGTGKKITLECSQTMGHDKMYWYQQDPGMELHLIHYSYGVNSTEKGDLSSESTVSRIRTEHFPLTLESARPSHTSQYLCASSQEGAKNIQYFGAGTRLSVL.

This chain uses TRBV19 with TRBJ2-1; no definite D call. Trimming stripped 1 base from V and 9 bases from J, with 13 bases between. The CDR3 runs to 14 residues. The germline CDR1 and CDR2 sequences are LNHDA and SQIVND (reference sequence). The CDR3: CASSIGYSFGEQFF. The CDR3 nucleotides are TGTGCCAGTAGTATAGGTTACTCCTTCGGTGAGCAGTTCTTC.

The V and J genes are TRBV6-1 and TRBJ2-7; the match to TRBD2 covers 8 bases. V trimming: 5 bases; J trimming: 6 bases; junction bases outside the gene matches: 12. The CDR3 contains 15 residues. Germline CDR1 is MNHNS and CDR2 is SASEGT. The CDR3 nucleotides are TGTGCCAGCAGTCCAATAGCGGGAACGCGGCCCGAGCAGTACTTC. Protein: CASSPIAGTRPEQYF.

The rearrangement uses TRBV6-5 and TRBJ1-1; D might be TRBD1 (5 bases). Germline V CDR1 and CDR2: MNHEY, SVGAGI. The V end lost 3 bases, the J end lost 5 bases, and 10 bases lay between the germline ends. The CDR3 is 13 amino acids. CDR3 sequence reads: CASSYGGRTEAFF. As DNA, the CDR3 is TGTGCCAGCAGTTATGGGGGGAGGACTGAAGCTTTCTTT.

This clone was recorded a few times. The rearrangement links TRBV7-2 to TRBJ2-2; D perhaps matches TRBD2 (5 bases). Germline V CDR1 and CDR2: SGHTA, FQGNSA. The CDR3 loop spans 15 amino acids. Trimming pared 1 base from V and 5 bases from J, leaving 11 bases between. CDR3 nucleotide sequence: TGTGCCAGCAGCTTAGTCCCGGGGTTTACCGGGGAGCTGTTTTTT. As protein: CASSLVPGFTGELFF.

This chain joins TRBV27 and TRBJ2-1, with a weak D call TRBD1 (6 bases). This CDR3 spans 16 amino acids. Germline V gene data show CDR1 as MNHEY and CDR2 as SMNVEV (reference sequence). V was clipped by 2 bases and J by 2 bases, with 13 bases between them. The CDR3 is CASSLVPGQPYNEQFF. In DNA form, the CDR3 reads TGTGCCAGCAGTTTAGTACCGGGACAACCCTACAATGAGCAGTTCTTC.

The rearrangement joins TRBV11-2 to TRBJ1-1; D not resolved. The CDR3 spans 18 residues. The V end lost 5 bases, the J end lost 1 base, and 23 bases lay between the germline ends. Germline CDR1 and CDR2: SGHAT and FQNNGV. This CDR3 is CASSPIVSFAGENTEAFF. The CDR3 nucleotides are TGTGCCAGCAGCCCCATAGTCTCCTTCGCCGGGGAGAACACTGAAGCTTTCTTT. The variable domain in full, with the rest retrieved from reference TRBV11-2 and TRBJ1-1, is EAGVAQSPRYKIIEKRQSVAFWCNPISGHATLYWYQQILGQGPKLLIQFQNNGVVDDSQLPKDRFSAERLKGVDSTLKIQPAKLEDSAVYLCASSPIVSFAGENTEAFFGQGTRLTVV.